This T cell receptor (beta chain) was documented in a study of blood T cell repertoires in COVID-19. Assay used: immunoSEQ multiplex PCR; TCRdb lists only in-frame clones, some missing. The sample lists fewer than 200,000 clones; roughly 76% were seen once. Seattle-derived patients entered the study during active infection and were followed longitudinally. Germline-derived CDR1 and CDR2 are ENHRY and SYGVKD. V dropped 0 bases and J dropped 0; count of bases not matched to a gene: 6. This CDR3 is built from 18 residues. J is TRBJ2-1 and V is TRBV10-3; 9 positions match TRBD1. The origin of this receptor is a woman of 80 years or more with COVID-19, enrolled during active disease. Sequenced input: peripheral blood. This CDR3 is CAISESERTGASYNEQFF. DNA of the CDR3: TGTGCCATCAGTGAGTCAGAAAGGACAGGGGCCTCCTACAATGAGCAGTTCTTC.